This paragraph reports one TCR beta chain. Its target is not known. The repertoire was sequenced with immunoSEQ multiplex PCR; TCRdb's copy has only in-frame clones and lacks some. The data show some 130,000 clones, over 75% seen once. This entry comes from a study of cytomegalovirus exposure and HLA in healthy donors. Germline assignment: CDR1 LNHDA and CDR2 SQIVND (reference sequence). The CDR3 runs 17 residues. Trimming took 1 base from V and 6 from J; bases not matched to a gene: 14. Study outcomes and limitations: A list of roughly 160 TCR beta chains associated with cytomegalovirus was given.

The source is a woman between 18 and 29 years old in good health and CMV-seropositive. The sequencing input was PBMCs. V usage is TRBV19 and J usage is TRBJ2-7, with TRBD1 matching 8 bases. CDR3 nucleotide sequence: TGTGCCAGTAGTATAGGGTCGGCAGGGGGCTTTGGATTCGAGCAGTACTTC. Its translation: CASSIGSAGGFGFEQYF. The complete variable domain, with remaining parts taken from reference TRBV19 and TRBJ2-7, reads DGGITQSPKYLFRKEGQNVTLSCEQNLNHDAMYWYRQDPGQGLRLIYYSQIVNDFQKGDIAEGYSVSREKKESFPLTVTSAQKNPTAFYLCASSIGSAGGFGFEQYFGPGTRLTVT.